The sequence of this TCR beta chain was determined in a study of glioma-infiltrating T cells after dendritic cell vaccination. In germline, CDR1 is SQVTM, CDR2 ANQGSEA. The germline V and J ends were trimmed by 2 bases and 2 bases, with 9 bases remaining between them. This CDR3 contains 13 residues. The data were produced by immunoSEQ multiplex PCR, yet TCRdb's version contains in-frame clones alone and is incomplete. In the table there are some 70,000 clones, 81% of which are singletons. The TCR sequence derives from a human donor with glioblastoma. The sample was blood, taken before dendritic cell vaccination. The V gene is TRBV29-1, the J gene TRBJ2-5; D perhaps matches TRBD1 (6 bases). The CDR3 is CSVERTEQETQYF. CDR3 bases: TGCAGCGTTGAAAGGACAGAACAAGAGACCCAGTACTTC.